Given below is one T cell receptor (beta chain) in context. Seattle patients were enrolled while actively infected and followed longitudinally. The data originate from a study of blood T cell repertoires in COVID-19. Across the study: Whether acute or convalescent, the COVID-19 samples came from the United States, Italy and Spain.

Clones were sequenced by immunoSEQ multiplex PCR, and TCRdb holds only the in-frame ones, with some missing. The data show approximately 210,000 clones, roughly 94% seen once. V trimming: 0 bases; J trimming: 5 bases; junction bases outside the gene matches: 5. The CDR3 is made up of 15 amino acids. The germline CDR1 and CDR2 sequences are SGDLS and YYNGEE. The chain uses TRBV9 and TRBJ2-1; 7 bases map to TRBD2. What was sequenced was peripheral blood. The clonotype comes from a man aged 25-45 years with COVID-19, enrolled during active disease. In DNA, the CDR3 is TGTGCCAGCAGCGTAGAGCTAGCGGAAAACAATGAGCAGTTCTTC. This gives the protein CASSVELAENNEQFF.